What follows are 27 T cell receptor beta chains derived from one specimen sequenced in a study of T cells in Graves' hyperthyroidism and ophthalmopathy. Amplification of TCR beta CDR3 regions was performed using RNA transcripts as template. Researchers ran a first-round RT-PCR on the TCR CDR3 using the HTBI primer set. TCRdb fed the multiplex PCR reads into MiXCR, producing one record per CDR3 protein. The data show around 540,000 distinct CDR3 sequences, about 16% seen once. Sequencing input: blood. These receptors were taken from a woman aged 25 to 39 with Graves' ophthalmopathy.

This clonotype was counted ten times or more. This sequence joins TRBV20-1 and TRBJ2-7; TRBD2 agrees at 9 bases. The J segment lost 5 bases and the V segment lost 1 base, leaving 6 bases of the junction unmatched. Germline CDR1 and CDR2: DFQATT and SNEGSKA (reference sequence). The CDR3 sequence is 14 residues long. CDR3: CSARAASGIHEQYF. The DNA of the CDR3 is TGCAGTGCTAGAGCTGCTAGCGGGATCCACGAGCAGTACTTC.

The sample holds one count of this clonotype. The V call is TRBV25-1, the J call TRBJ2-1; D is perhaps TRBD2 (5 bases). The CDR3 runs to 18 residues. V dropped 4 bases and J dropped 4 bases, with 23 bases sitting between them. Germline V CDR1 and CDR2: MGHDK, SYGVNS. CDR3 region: CASSAWFRDGLEYNEQFF. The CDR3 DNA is TGTGCCAGCAGTGCCTGGTTTCGGGATGGTTTGGAGTACAATGAGCAGTTCTTC. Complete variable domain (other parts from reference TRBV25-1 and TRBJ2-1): EADIYQTPRYLVIGTGKKITLECSQTMGHDKMYWYQQDPGMELHLIHYSYGVNSTEKGDLSSESTVSRIRTEHFPLTLESARPSHTSQYLCASSAWFRDGLEYNEQFFGPGTRLTVL.

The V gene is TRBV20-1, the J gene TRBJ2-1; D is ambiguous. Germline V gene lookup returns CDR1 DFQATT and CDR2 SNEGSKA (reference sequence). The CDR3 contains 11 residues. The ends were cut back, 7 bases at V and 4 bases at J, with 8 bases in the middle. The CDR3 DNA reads TGCAGTGGGCCCGAGTACAATGAGCAGTTCTTC. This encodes CSGPEYNEQFF.

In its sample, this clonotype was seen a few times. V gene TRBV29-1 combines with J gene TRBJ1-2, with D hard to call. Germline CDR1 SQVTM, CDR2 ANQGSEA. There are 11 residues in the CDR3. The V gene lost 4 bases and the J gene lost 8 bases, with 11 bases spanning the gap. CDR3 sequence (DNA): TGCAGCGTTGTGTCGGGCCGGGGCTACACCTTC. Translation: CSVVSGRGYTF.

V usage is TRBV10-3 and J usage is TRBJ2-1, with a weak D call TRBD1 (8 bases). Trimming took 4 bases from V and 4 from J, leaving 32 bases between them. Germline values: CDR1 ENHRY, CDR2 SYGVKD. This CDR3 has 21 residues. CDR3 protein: CAISASIGARGRNGRYNEQFF. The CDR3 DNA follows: TGTGCCATCAGTGCCTCCATTGGGGCCAGGGGGCGCAACGGGAGGTACAATGAGCAGTTCTTC.

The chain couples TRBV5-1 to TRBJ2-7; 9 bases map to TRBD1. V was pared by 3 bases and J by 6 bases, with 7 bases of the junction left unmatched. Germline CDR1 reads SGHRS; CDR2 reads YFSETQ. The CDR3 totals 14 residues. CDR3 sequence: CASSYGTGSLEQYF. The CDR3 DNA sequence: TGCGCCAGCAGCTACGGGACAGGGTCCCTCGAGCAGTACTTC.

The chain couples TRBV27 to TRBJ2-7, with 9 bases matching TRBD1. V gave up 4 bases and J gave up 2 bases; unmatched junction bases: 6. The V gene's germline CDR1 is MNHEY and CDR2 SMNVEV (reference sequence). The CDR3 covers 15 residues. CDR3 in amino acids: CASSWGTGKPYEQYF. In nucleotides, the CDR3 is TGTGCCAGCAGTTGGGGGACAGGGAAACCCTACGAGCAGTACTTC.

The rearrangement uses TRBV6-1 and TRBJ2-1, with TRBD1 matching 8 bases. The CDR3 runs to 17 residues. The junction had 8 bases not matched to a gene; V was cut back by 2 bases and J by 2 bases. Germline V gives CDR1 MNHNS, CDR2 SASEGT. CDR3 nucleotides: TGTGCCAGCAGTGAAAGGAGTGACAGGGGCACCTACAATGAGCAGTTCTTC. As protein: CASSERSDRGTYNEQFF.

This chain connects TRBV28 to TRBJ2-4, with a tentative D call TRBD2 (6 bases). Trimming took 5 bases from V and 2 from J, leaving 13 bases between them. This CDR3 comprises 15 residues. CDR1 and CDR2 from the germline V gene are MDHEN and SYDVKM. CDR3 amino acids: CASSGRDKSKNIQYF. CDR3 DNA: TGTGCCAGCAGTGGGCGGGATAAGTCCAAAAACATTCAGTACTTC.

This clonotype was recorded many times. The CDR3 bases are TGCGCCAGCAGCTTGGGACAGCTTGCAAAAAACACCGGGGAGCTGTTTTTT. It codes for CASSLGQLAKNTGELFF. The rearrangement uses TRBV5-1 and TRBJ2-2, with D perhaps TRBD1 (5 bases). The CDR3 runs to 17 residues. CDR1 and CDR2 from the germline V gene are SGHRS and YFSETQ. The germline V and J ends were trimmed by 0 bases and 2 bases, with 14 bases remaining between them.

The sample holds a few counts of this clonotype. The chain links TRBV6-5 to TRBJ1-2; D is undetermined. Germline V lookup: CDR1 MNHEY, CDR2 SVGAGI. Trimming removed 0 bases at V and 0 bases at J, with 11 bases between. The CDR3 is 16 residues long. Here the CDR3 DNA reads TGTGCCAGCAGTTACTCGGGAACAGCCACTAACTATGGCTACACCTTC. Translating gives CASSYSGTATNYGYTF.

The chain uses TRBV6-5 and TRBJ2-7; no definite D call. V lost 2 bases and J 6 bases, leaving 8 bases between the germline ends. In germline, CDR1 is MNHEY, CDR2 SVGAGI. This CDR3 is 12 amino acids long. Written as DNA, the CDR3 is TGTGCCAGCAGTTACCCTGGGGTCGAGCAGTACTTC. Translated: CASSYPGVEQYF.

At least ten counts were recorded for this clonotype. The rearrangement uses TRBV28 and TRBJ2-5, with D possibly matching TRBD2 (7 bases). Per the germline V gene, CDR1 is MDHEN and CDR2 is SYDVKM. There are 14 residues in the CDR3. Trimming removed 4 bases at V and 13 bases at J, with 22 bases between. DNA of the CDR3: TGTGCCAGCAGTTCGGGGGGCGTCGATCATAGACTGTACTTC. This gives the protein CASSSGGVDHRLYF.

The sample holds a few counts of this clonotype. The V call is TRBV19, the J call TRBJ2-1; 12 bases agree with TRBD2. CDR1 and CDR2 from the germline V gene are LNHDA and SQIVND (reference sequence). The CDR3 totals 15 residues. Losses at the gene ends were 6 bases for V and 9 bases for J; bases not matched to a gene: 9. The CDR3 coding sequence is TGTGCCAGTAGGGGCTCTAGCGGGAGGGCCGGTGAGCAGTTCTTC. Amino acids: CASRGSSGRAGEQFF.

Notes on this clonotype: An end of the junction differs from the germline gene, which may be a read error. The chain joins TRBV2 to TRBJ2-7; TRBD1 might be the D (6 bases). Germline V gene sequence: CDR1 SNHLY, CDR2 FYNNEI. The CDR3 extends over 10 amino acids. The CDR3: CASSDRFPGF. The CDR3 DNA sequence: TGTGCCAGCAGCGACAGGTTTCCCGGGTTC.

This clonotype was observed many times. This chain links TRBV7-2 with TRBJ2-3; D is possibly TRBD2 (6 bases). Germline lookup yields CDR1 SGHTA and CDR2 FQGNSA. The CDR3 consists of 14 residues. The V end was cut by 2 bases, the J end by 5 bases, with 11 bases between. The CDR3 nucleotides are TGTGCCAGCAGCTTAATGCAGGGAGGAGATACGCAGTATTTT. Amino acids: CASSLMQGGDTQYF. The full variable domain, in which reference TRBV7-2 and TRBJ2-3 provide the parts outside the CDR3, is GAGVSQSPSNKVTEKGKDVELRCDPISGHTALYWYRQSLGQGLEFLIYFQGNSAPDKSGLPSDRFSAERTGGSVSTLTIQRTQQEDSAVYLCASSLMQGGDTQYFGPGTRLTVL.

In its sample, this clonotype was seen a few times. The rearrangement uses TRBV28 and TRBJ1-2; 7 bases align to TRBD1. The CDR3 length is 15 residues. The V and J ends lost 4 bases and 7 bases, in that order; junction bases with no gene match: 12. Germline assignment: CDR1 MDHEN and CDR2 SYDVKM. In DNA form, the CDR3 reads TGTGCCAGCAGTTCCTTGGCAGGGGGAGGTTCTGGCTACACCTTC. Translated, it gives CASSSLAGGGSGYTF.

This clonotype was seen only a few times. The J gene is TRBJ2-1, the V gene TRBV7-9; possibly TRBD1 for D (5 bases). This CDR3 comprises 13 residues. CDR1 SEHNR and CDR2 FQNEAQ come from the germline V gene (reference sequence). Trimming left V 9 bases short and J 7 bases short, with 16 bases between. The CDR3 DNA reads TGTGCCAGTAGCACAGGCTTGAGGAATGAGCAGTTCTTC. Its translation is CASSTGLRNEQFF.

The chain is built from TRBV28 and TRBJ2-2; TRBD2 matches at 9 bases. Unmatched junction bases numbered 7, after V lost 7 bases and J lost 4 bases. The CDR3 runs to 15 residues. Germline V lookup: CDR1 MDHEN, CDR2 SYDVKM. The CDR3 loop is CASNSWREGTGELFF. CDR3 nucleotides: TGTGCCAGCAATTCTTGGCGGGAGGGCACCGGGGAGCTGTTTTTT.

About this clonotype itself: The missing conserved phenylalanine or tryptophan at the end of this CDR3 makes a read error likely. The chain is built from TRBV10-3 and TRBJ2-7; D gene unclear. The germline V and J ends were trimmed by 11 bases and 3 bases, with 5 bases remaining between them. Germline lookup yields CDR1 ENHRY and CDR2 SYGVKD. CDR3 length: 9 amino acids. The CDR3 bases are TGTGCCGGGGACTACGAGCAGTACCTC. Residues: CAGDYEQYL.

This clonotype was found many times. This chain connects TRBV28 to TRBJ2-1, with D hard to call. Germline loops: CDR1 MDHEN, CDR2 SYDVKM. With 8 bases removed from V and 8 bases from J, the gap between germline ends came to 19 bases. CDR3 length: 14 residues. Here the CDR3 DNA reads TGTGCCAGCCTGTCGTTTAACTCTAGACATGAGCAGTTCTTC. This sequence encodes CASLSFNSRHEQFF.

CDR3 protein: CATARQGSLEGTQYF. CDR3 coding DNA: TGTGCCACCGCTAGGCAGGGGTCCCTGGAAGGGACCCAGTACTTC. The V and J genes are TRBV28 and TRBJ2-5; D may be TRBD1 (6 bases). CDR1 and CDR2 from the germline V gene are MDHEN and SYDVKM. The length of the CDR3 is 15 residues. The V end lost 10 bases, the J end lost 7 bases, and 25 bases lay between the germline ends.

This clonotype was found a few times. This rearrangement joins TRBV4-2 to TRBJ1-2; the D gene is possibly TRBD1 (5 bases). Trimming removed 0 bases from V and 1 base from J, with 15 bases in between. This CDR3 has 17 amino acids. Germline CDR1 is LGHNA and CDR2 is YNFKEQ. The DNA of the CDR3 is TGTGCCAGCAGCCAAGAATCCCGGACACGAGTTAACTATGGCTACACCTTC. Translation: CASSQESRTRVNYGYTF.

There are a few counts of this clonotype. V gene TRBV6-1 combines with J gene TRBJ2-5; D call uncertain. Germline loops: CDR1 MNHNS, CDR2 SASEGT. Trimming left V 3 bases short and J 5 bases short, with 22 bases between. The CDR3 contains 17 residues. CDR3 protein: CASSEISTPRLRETQYF. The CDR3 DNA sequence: TGTGCCAGCAGTGAGATCAGCACCCCTCGGTTAAGGGAGACCCAGTACTTC.

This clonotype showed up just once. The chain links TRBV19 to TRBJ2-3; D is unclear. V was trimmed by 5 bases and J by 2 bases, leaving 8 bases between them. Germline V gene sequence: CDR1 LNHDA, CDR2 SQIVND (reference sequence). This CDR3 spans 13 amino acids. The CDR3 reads CASSPQNTDTQYF. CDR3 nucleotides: TGTGCCAGTAGTCCACAGAACACAGATACGCAGTATTTT. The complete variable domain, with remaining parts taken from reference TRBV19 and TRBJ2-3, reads DGGITQSPKYLFRKEGQNVTLSCEQNLNHDAMYWYRQDPGQGLRLIYYSQIVNDFQKGDIAEGYSVSREKKESFPLTVTSAQKNPTAFYLCASSPQNTDTQYFGPGTRLTVL.

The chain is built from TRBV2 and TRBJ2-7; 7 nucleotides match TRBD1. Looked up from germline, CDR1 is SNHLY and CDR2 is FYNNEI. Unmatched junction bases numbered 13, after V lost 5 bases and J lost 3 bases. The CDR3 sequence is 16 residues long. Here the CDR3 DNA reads TGTGCCAGCAGTCCCACCGACAGGGTCGATCGCTACGAGCAGTACTTC. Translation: CASSPTDRVDRYEQYF.

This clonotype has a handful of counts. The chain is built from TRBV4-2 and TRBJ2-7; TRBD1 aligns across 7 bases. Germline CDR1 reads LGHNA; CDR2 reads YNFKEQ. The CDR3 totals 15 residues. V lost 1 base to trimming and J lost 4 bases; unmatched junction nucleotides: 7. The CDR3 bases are TGTGCCAGCAGCCAAGGGGGCCCACAGGGGTACGAGCAGTACTTC. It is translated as CASSQGGPQGYEQYF.